Listed below are T cell receptor beta chains from one sample, sequenced in a study of cytomegalovirus exposure and HLA in healthy donors. Sequencing used immunoSEQ multiplex PCR; TCRdb keeps in-frame clones, though not all of them. The sample has 100,000 to 150,000 clones, 74% seen once. The source material was PBMCs. The source of these receptors is a woman aged 50 to 65 in good health and CMV-seropositive. The CDR3 runs from the conserved cysteine through the conserved F or W. A D gene is named only where the DNA matches it firmly. The listing skips clone size in some rows; elsewhere it reads once, few, many or a size class.

TRBV7-8	TRBJ1-2	TRBD1	once	CASSSDRVVAGLSGYTF	TGTGCCAGCAGCTCGGACAGGGTGGTGGCGGGACTGAGTGGCTACACCTTC
TRBV25-1	TRBJ2-3	NA	NA	CASSGTLGTSTDTQYF	TGTGCCAGCAGCGGGACTTTAGGTACTAGCACAGATACGCAGTATTTT
TRBV7-9	TRBJ1-1	NA	NA	CASSLTENTEAFF	TGTGCCAGCAGCCTGACAGAGAACACTGAAGCTTTCTTT
TRBV5-1	TRBJ2-1	TRBD2	NA	CASSWTSGEQFF	TGCGCCAGCAGCTGGACTAGCGGTGAGCAGTTCTTC
TRBV19	TRBJ1-1	TRBD1	once	CASSLRTGGTEAFF	TGTGCCAGTAGTCTCCGGACAGGGGGCACTGAAGCTTTCTTT
TRBV11-2	TRBJ1-1	TRBD1	NA	CASSAREQGLNTEAFF	TGTGCCAGCAGCGCCCGGGAACAGGGGTTGAACACTGAAGCTTTCTTT
TRBV19	TRBJ2-7	NA	few	CASSHPGRHYEQYF	TGTGCCAGTAGCCACCCAGGGAGGCACTACGAGCAGTACTTC
TRBV5-1	TRBJ1-2	TRBD1	NA	CASSNRDRGPGYTF	TGCGCCAGCAGCAACCGGGACAGGGGTCCTGGCTACACCTTC
TRBV18	TRBJ1-4	NA	NA	CASSPRGPTNEKLFF	TGTGCCAGCTCACCACGTGGGCCAACTAATGAAAAACTGTTTTTT
TRBV11-3	TRBJ2-7	NA	NA	CASSATTYEQYF	TGTGCCAGCAGCGCAACGACATACGAGCAGTACTTC
TRBV18	TRBJ2-7	NA	NA	CASSPQRGGLDEQYF	TGTGCCAGCTCACCACAGAGGGGGGGTCTGGACGAGCAGTACTTC
TRBV4-3	TRBJ2-1	NA	once	CASSQESGDNEQFF	TGCGCCAGCAGCCAAGAATCAGGGGACAATGAGCAGTTCTTC
TRBV4-1	TRBJ2-1	NA	few	CASSQVSGGKGNNEQFF	TGCGCCAGCAGCCAAGTATCTGGGGGGAAGGGCAACAATGAGCAGTTCTTC
TRBV4-3	TRBJ2-2	NA	NA	CASSQDLGSLNTGELFF	TGCGCCAGCAGCCAAGATCTGGGCAGCCTGAACACCGGGGAGCTGTTTTTT
TRBV6-1	TRBJ2-2	TRBD1	NA	CASSRTGFLSGELFF	TGTGCCAGCAGTAGGACAGGGTTTCTTTCCGGGGAGCTGTTTTTT
TRBV6-6	TRBJ1-6	TRBD1	NA	CASSYQGERKSPLHF	TGTGCCAGCAGTTATCAGGGGGAGCGTAAGTCACCCCTCCACTTT
TRBV5-1	TRBJ2-5	NA	NA	CASSLVSIWVQETQYF	TGCGCCAGCAGCTTGGTTAGCATATGGGTTCAAGAGACCCAGTACTTC
TRBV15	TRBJ1-5	TRBD1	NA	CATSSDGTDFYYSNQPQHF	TGTGCCACCAGCAGTGACGGGACAGATTTTTATTATAGCAATCAGCCCCAGCATTTT
TRBV30	TRBJ2-1	TRBD2	NA	CAWSLSGGAKIEQFF	TGTGCCTGGAGCCTTAGCGGGGGGGCGAAAATTGAGCAGTTCTTC
TRBV15	TRBJ2-3	NA	few	CATSWRGDTQYF	TGTGCCACCAGTTGGAGGGGAGATACGCAGTATTTT
TRBV10-3	TRBJ1-3	NA	NA	CAIRPGDSGNTIYF	TGTGCCATCAGGCCAGGGGATTCTGGAAACACCATATATTTT
TRBV5-5	TRBJ1-4	TRBD1	NA	CASSQTGAASNEKLFF	TGTGCCAGCAGCCAAACAGGGGCGGCCTCCAATGAAAAACTGTTTTTT
TRBV5-1	TRBJ2-5	TRBD1	NA	CASSLASGGQETQYF	TGCGCCAGCAGCTTGGCCTCAGGGGGCCAAGAGACCCAGTACTTC
TRBV6-6	TRBJ1-5	NA	NA	CASSYSRGSNQPQHF	TGTGCCAGCAGTTACTCGAGAGGGAGCAATCAGCCCCAGCATTTT
TRBV6-5	TRBJ1-5	NA	NA	CASSSTGSNQPQHF	TGTGCCAGCAGTTCCACAGGTTCCAATCAGCCCCAGCATTTT
TRBV7-2	TRBJ1-1	NA	once	CASSPRPGNTEAFF	TGTGCCAGCAGCCCCAGGCCAGGGAACACTGAAGCTTTCTTT
TRBV6-1	TRBJ2-7	TRBD1	NA	CASSPTGRPYEQYF	TGTGCCAGCAGTCCGACAGGGCGCCCCTACGAGCAGTACTTC
TRBV7-2	TRBJ2-5	TRBD1	NA	CASSLRQGRLQETQYF	TGTGCCAGCAGCCTCAGACAGGGGCGACTTCAAGAGACCCAGTACTTC
TRBV7-9	TRBJ2-7	NA	NA	CASSPAGAPRNEQYF	TGTGCCAGCAGCCCCGCGGGGGCGCCCCGGAACGAGCAGTACTTC
TRBV7-9	TRBJ2-2	NA	NA	CASSFGGLNTGELFF	TGTGCCAGCAGCTTCGGGGGTTTGAACACCGGGGAGCTGTTTTTT
TRBV7-6	TRBJ2-7	TRBD1	NA	CASSPTGPEQYF	TGTGCCAGCAGCCCGACAGGGCCCGAGCAGTACTTC
TRBV5-1	TRBJ2-5	TRBD2	NA	CASTGLAGPETQYF	TGCGCCAGCACCGGACTAGCGGGGCCCGAGACCCAGTACTTC
TRBV19	TRBJ2-7	TRBD1	NA	CASSTGGLDEQYF	TGTGCCAGTAGTACAGGGGGCCTCGATGAGCAGTACTTC
TRBV6-5	TRBJ1-3	NA	NA	CASRAGVTGNTIYF	TGTGCCAGCCGAGCAGGGGTAACTGGAAACACCATATATTTT
TRBV7-2	TRBJ2-1	NA	few	CASSLDGGLNEQFF	TGTGCCAGCAGCTTAGACGGCGGGCTTAATGAGCAGTTCTTC
TRBV4-2	TRBJ2-2	TRBD2	few	CASSPPGLKNTGELFF	TGTGCCAGCAGCCCCCCGGGACTAAAGAACACCGGGGAGCTGTTTTTT
TRBV5-4	TRBJ1-2	TRBD1	NA	CASSLGTGLNYGYPF	TGTGCCAGCAGCTTGGGGACAGGGCTAAACTATGGCTACCCCTTC
TRBV6-6	TRBJ2-5	NA	NA	CASSRGETQYF	TGTGCCAGCTCCCGAGGCGAGACCCAGTACTTC
TRBV7-8	TRBJ2-2	TRBD2	NA	CASSLGGRVTGELFF	TGTGCCAGCAGCTTGGGGGGGAGAGTCACCGGGGAGCTGTTTTTT
TRBV7-2	TRBJ2-7	TRBD2	NA	CASSRGVAGKEQYF	TGTGCCAGCAGCCGAGGGGTAGCGGGGAAGGAGCAGTACTTC
TRBV5-8	TRBJ2-2	NA	NA	CASSLGSLDTTGELFF	TGTGCCAGCAGCTTGGGGTCATTGGACACCACCGGGGAGCTGTTTTTT
TRBV6-5	TRBJ2-7	TRBD1	NA	CASSKGQGLGEQYF	TGTGCCAGCAGCAAGGGACAGGGGTTGGGCGAGCAGTACTTC
TRBV30	TRBJ1-2	NA	few	CAWSVAENGYTF	TGTGCCTGGAGTGTGGCTGAAAATGGCTACACCTTC
TRBV5-1	TRBJ1-4	TRBD1	NA	CASSVSGQGLEKLFF	TGCGCCAGCAGCGTATCGGGACAGGGCCTCGAAAAACTGTTTTTT
TRBV6-1	TRBJ1-5	NA	NA	CASSETLGGGASNQPQHF	TGTGCCAGCAGTGAAACTCTGGGCGGTGGGGCCAGCAATCAGCCCCAGCATTTT
TRBV7-8	TRBJ2-2	TRBD1	NA	CASSLGDSTAGELFF	TGTGCCAGCAGCTTAGGGGACAGTACCGCCGGGGAGCTGTTTTTT
TRBV11-3	TRBJ2-5	TRBD1	NA	CASSPDRVDEETQYF	TGTGCCAGCAGCCCTGACAGGGTCGACGAAGAGACCCAGTACTTC
TRBV6-1	TRBJ2-2	TRBD2	few	CASSERPERGATGELFF	TGTGCCAGCAGTGAACGACCTGAGCGGGGGGCAACCGGGGAGCTGTTTTTT
TRBV10-3	TRBJ1-4	NA	NA	CAIRGGTNEKLFF	TGTGCCATCAGGGGGGGAACTAATGAAAAACTGTTTTTT
TRBV7-9	TRBJ2-3	NA	NA	CASSWGRPSTDTQYF	TGTGCCAGCAGCTGGGGCAGACCTAGCACAGATACGCAGTATTTT
TRBV25-1	TRBJ1-3	NA	NA	CASSDSRGLGNTIYF	TGTGCCAGCAGTGATTCAAGGGGGTTGGGAAACACCATATATTTT
TRBV5-6	TRBJ1-2	TRBD1	many	CASSIDRGKGYGYTF	TGTGCCAGCAGCATCGACAGGGGAAAGGGGTATGGCTACACCTTC
TRBV6-4	TRBJ2-1	TRBD2	once	CASSEAGDSYNEQFF	TGTGCCAGCAGTGAAGCGGGGGACTCCTACAATGAGCAGTTCTTC
TRBV5-4	TRBJ2-2	TRBD1	NA	CASSPGTGGLAGELFF	TGTGCCAGCAGCCCTGGGACAGGGGGATTGGCCGGGGAGCTGTTTTTT
TRBV7-2	TRBJ1-5	NA	once	CASSLDSGAPNQPQHF	TGTGCCAGCAGCTTAGATAGTGGGGCACCCAACCAGCCCCAGCATTTT
TRBV9	TRBJ2-2	TRBD1	few	CASSVAPTGGVRATGELFF	TGTGCCAGCAGCGTAGCTCCGACAGGGGGTGTTCGTGCCACCGGGGAGCTGTTTTTT
TRBV11-2	TRBJ2-2	TRBD1	NA	CASSPDRDVNTGELFF	TGTGCCAGCAGCCCGGACAGGGACGTGAACACCGGGGAGCTGTTTTTT
TRBV19	TRBJ1-6	TRBD1	NA	CASSLGTGANNSPLHF	TGTGCCAGTAGTTTGGGGACAGGGGCTAATAATTCACCCCTCCACTTT
TRBV5-6	TRBJ2-7	NA	NA	CAGSLQGGDEQYF	TGTGCCGGCAGCTTACAGGGGGGGGACGAGCAGTACTTC